This TCR beta chain was obtained from a study of OX40 agonist ivuxolimab in advanced cancers. With regard to the full study: Ivuxolimab, which targeted the costimulatory receptor OX40 (CD134), was an agonistic, fully human IgG2 monoclonal antibody. The purpose of peripheral TCRbeta sequencing was to test whether ivuxolimab changed TCR sequence diversity and led to clonal T-cell expansion. Intravenous ivuxolimab was administered to patients every 2 weeks at six dose levels: 0.01, 0.1, 0.3, 1.5, 3 and 10 mg/kg. Partial responses occurred in three dose-escalation patients, of whom one had hepatocellular carcinoma and two had cutaneous melanoma. A male proportion of 82.7% and a mean age of roughly 58 years, ranging from roughly 23 to 80, were recorded for the dose-escalation cohort. The paper describes the monotherapy dose-escalation part (N ≈ 52 patients) of the phase I trial of ivuxolimab. Among the roughly 50 dose-escalation patients, about 19 had hepatocellular carcinoma, some 15 melanoma, 9 renal cell carcinoma and 9 head and neck cancer. Patients were allowed to have had prior anti-PD-1, anti-PD-L1 or anti-CTLA-4 therapy, and less than 45% of the dose-escalation patients had previously received checkpoint inhibitors. General study outcomes and caveats: Low levels of normalized T-cell clonal expansion were also seen in some patients who did not respond. After ivuxolimab, expanded clones were on average more numerous among CD8+ T cells than among CD4+ T cells. In partial responders in the 0.1-3.0 mg/kg groups, normalized peripheral clonal expansion was found to be among the lowest, especially among CD8+ T cells. The antigen specificity of the clonally expanded peripheral T cells was not determined. At doses from 0.1 to 3.0 mg/kg, clonal expansion was seen in both CD4+ and CD8+ blood T cells between baseline and week 6.

Turning to this clone: This clone's antigen is unknown. One base away there is no much larger clone; base qualities are not given.

Patients with a history of autoimmune disease or receiving systemic immunosuppression were excluded from the trial. Peripheral blood for TCR sequencing was collected from all dose cohorts at baseline, on cycle 4 day 1, and on cycle 7 day 1. Samples were obtained from an open-label, multicenter, first-in-human phase I dose-escalation trial of ivuxolimab. The trial enrolled adults with locally advanced or metastatic head and neck squamous cell, hepatocellular, melanoma or renal cell carcinoma. Before TCR sequencing, CD4+ and CD8+ T cells were separately sorted from peripheral blood. For sequencing of the TCRbeta CDR3 region, genomic DNA was extracted from the sorted cells. The immunoSEQ Assay was used for sequencing of TCRbeta CDR3 regions. TCRdb re-hosts the immuneACCESS table, in-frame sequences only. Its copies lack some clones; in the studies checked, an unresolved V gene accounts for under half of them, and the cause for the rest is not known. This sample comprises some 82,000 clones, approximately 93% of them detected only once. The ten largest clones add up to 9.5% to 12% of the sample.

The CDR3, cysteine through phenylalanine, is 13 amino acids long. The sequence is cut down to CDR3 DNA, 39 bases in frame from base 1. Looking up the germline V gene (reference sequence) yields CDR1 PRHDT and CDR2 FYEKMQ. The sequencing used CD4+ or CD8+ T cells sorted from blood, collected in a trial of the OX40 agonist ivuxolimab. This TCR came from an adult with an advanced solid tumor such as melanoma, head and neck, liver or kidney cancer. The chain links TRBV13 with TRBJ2-5; the D region possibly corresponds to TRBD1 (6 bases align). The J call may be faulty, since TRBJ2-7 better matches the DNA end. The bases read TGTGCCAGCAGTTACTCGACAGGATACGAGCAGTACTTC. Translated, this gives CASSYSTGYEQYF.